The 7 T cell receptor beta chains given below trace back to one sample, sequenced in a study of T-cell memory formation after mild COVID-19. TCRdb reprocessed the 5' RACE reads via MiXCR and lists one record per CDR3 protein. The table has 360,000 or so distinct CDR3 sequences, around 28% seen once. Sequences were obtained from PBMCs or a T cell subset sorted from them (not recorded which). These receptors were collected from an adult woman who had mild COVID-19 (a few samples of this study predate the infection). Cell type and time point are not known.

This clonotype turned up a few times. The V call is TRBV18, the J call TRBJ1-6; 9 nucleotides line up with TRBD1. The CDR3 is 15 residues long. J was trimmed by 8 bases and V by 2 bases; bases with no gene match: 4. Germline V lookup: CDR1 KGHSH, CDR2 LQKENI. CDR3 nucleotides: TGTGCCAGCTCACCAGCGACAGGGGGACATTCACCCCTCCACTTT. It codes for CASSPATGGHSPLHF.

This clonotype came up a few times. This chain links TRBV5-1 with TRBJ1-4, with 10 bases identical to TRBD1. Germline CDR1 is SGHRS and CDR2 is YFSETQ. This CDR3 is 17 amino acids long. Trimming cost V 4 bases and J 7 bases; bases outside gene matches: 13. The CDR3 DNA follows: TGCGCCAGCAGCGACCGGGACAGGGGTTTTCTTAGTGAAAAACTGTTTTTT. The encoded protein is CASSDRDRGFLSEKLFF.

The chain has TRBV19 and TRBJ1-4; D unresolved. The V gene's germline CDR1 is LNHDA and CDR2 SQIVND (reference sequence). This CDR3 has 13 residues. Trimming removed 6 bases from V and 8 bases from J, with 13 bases in between. CDR3 DNA: TGTGCCAGTAGGCCAATAGATAAGGAAAAACTGTTTTTT. This sequence encodes CASRPIDKEKLFF.

This clonotype was seen only once. The rearrangement links TRBV10-3 to TRBJ2-3, with 7 bases that match TRBD2. J gave up 2 bases and V 2 bases, and 7 bases lay outside the gene matches. The CDR3 totals 16 residues. Germline assignment: CDR1 ENHRY and CDR2 SYGVKD. The CDR3 region is CAISEGLADYTDTQYF. The CDR3 DNA is TGTGCCATCAGTGAGGGCCTAGCGGACTACACAGATACGCAGTATTTT.

In its sample, this clonotype was seen a few times. This sequence joins TRBV10-3 and TRBJ2-2; TRBD1 matches 9 bases. Per germline, CDR1 ENHRY and CDR2 SYGVKD. This CDR3 contains 14 residues. V lost 2 bases, J lost 5 bases, and 0 bases stayed unmatched. CDR3 nucleotides: TGTGCCATCAGTGAGGACAGGGGGACCGGGGAGCTGTTTTTT. Protein product: CAISEDRGTGELFF.

CDR3 region: CASSLNFEREAQETQYF. CDR3 nucleotide sequence: TGTGCCAGCAGCTTAAACTTCGAGCGGGAGGCCCAAGAGACCCAGTACTTC. The V call is TRBV7-9, the J call TRBJ2-5; 9 nucleotides agree with TRBD2. The V gene's germline CDR1 is SEHNR and CDR2 FQNEAQ (reference sequence). The J segment lost 1 base and the V segment lost 2 bases, leaving 8 bases of the junction unmatched. The CDR3 has 17 amino acids.

This clonotype was picked up a small number of times. The chain has TRBV20-1 and TRBJ1-4; TRBD1 agrees at 7 bases. The J segment lost 8 bases and the V segment lost 6 bases, leaving 18 bases of the junction unmatched. Germline V lookup: CDR1 DFQATT, CDR2 SNEGSKA (reference sequence). The CDR3 totals 16 residues. The CDR3 nucleotides are TGCAGTGCCTCCGCAGGGGGGGTACCTTTCGACGAAAAACTGTTTTTT. Its protein product is CSASAGGVPFDEKLFF.